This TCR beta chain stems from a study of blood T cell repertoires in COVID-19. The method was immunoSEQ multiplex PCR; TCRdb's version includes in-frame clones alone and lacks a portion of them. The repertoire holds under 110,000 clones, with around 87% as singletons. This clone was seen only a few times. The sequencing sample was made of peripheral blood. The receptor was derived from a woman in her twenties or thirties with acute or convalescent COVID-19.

Written as DNA, the CDR3 is TGTGCCAGCAGTTCGAGCCCTAAGCAGGGTAACGGCGAGCAGTACTTC. It translates to CASSSSPKQGNGEQYF. The V gene is TRBV27, the J gene TRBJ2-7; D may be TRBD1 (5 bases). Germline CDR1 is MNHEY and CDR2 is SMNVEV (reference sequence). Trimming cost V 4 bases and J 6 bases, with 22 bases left between them. The CDR3 consists of 16 residues.